The rows below give T cell receptor beta chains drawn from one sample of a study of human T cells and chemical hapten exposure. TCRdb redid the calling of the RACE reads with MiXCR, one entry per CDR3 protein. The data show about 40,000 distinct CDR3 sequences, around 10% seen once. The source material was whole blood, sampled in connection with sensitization to the hapten diphenylcyclopropenone (DPC). These receptors were taken from a woman in her thirties or forties with alopecia areata. Some clones in this sample may be carry-over from other donors' samples. The CDR3 runs from the conserved cysteine through the conserved F or W. Fields, in order: J gene, D gene, clone size, V gene, CDR3 protein, CDR3 DNA. D genes are given only for firm matches. Size is omitted from some rows. Given values are once, few, many or a class for expanded clones.

J gene: TRBJ1-1
D gene: NA
clone size: NA
V gene: TRBV6-4
CDR3 protein: CASSLQVGGTEAFF
CDR3 DNA: TGTGCCAGCAGTTTACAGGTGGGGGGCACTGAAGCTTTCTTT

J gene: TRBJ2-3
D gene: NA
clone size: many
V gene: TRBV12-3/TRBV12-4
CDR3 protein: CASSSSTDTQYF
CDR3 DNA: TGTGCCAGCAGTTCTAGCACAGATACGCAGTATTTT

J gene: TRBJ1-5
D gene: NA
clone size: many
V gene: TRBV20-1
CDR3 protein: CSARRTGSNQPQHF
CDR3 DNA: TGCAGTGCTAGACGTACAGGGAGCAATCAGCCCCAGCATTTT

J gene: TRBJ1-5
D gene: NA
clone size: many
V gene: TRBV7-3
CDR3 protein: CASSPQGNQPQHF
CDR3 DNA: TGTGCCAGCAGTCCACAGGGCAATCAGCCCCAGCATTTT

J gene: TRBJ1-4
D gene: TRBD1
clone size: NA
V gene: TRBV28
CDR3 protein: CASSWTGVNEKLFF
CDR3 DNA: TGTGCCAGCAGTTGGACAGGGGTTAATGAAAAACTGTTTTTT

J gene: TRBJ2-3
D gene: TRBD2
clone size: many
V gene: TRBV7-3
CDR3 protein: CASSFTGGSTDTQYF
CDR3 DNA: TGTGCCAGCAGTTTTACGGGGGGGAGCACAGATACGCAGTATTTT

J gene: TRBJ1-4
D gene: NA
clone size: many
V gene: TRBV4-2
CDR3 protein: CASSPATDPSEKLFF
CDR3 DNA: TGTGCCAGCAGCCCTGCGACGGACCCCTCAGAAAAACTGTTTTTT

J gene: TRBJ2-7
D gene: NA
clone size: many
V gene: TRBV27
CDR3 protein: CASSPSREPYEQYF
CDR3 DNA: TGTGCCAGCAGTCCGAGCAGGGAGCCCTACGAGCAGTACTTC

J gene: TRBJ1-4
D gene: TRBD1
clone size: many
V gene: TRBV7-6
CDR3 protein: CASSAGTGGLELFF
CDR3 DNA: TGTGCCAGCAGCGCCGGGACAGGGGGATTGGAACTGTTTTTT

J gene: TRBJ1-1
D gene: NA
clone size: few
V gene: TRBV7-9
CDR3 protein: CASSPPTGLNTEAFF
CDR3 DNA: TGTGCCAGCAGCCCCCCAACCGGACTGAACACTGAAGCTTTCTTT

J gene: TRBJ1-1
D gene: NA
clone size: NA
V gene: TRBV28
CDR3 protein: CASTVGGWTEAFF
CDR3 DNA: TGTGCCAGCACGGTGGGCGGTTGGACTGAAGCTTTCTTT

J gene: TRBJ2-3
D gene: NA
clone size: few
V gene: TRBV5-1
CDR3 protein: CASSLTSTTDTQYF
CDR3 DNA: TGCGCCAGCAGCTTGACCTCCACTACAGATACGCAGTATTTT

J gene: TRBJ1-5
D gene: NA
clone size: many
V gene: TRBV3-1
CDR3 protein: CASSQNGGDQPQHF
CDR3 DNA: TGTGCCAGCAGCCAAAATGGGGGCGATCAGCCCCAGCATTTT

J gene: TRBJ2-3
D gene: NA
clone size: NA
V gene: TRBV5-1
CDR3 protein: CASRRASSTDTQYF
CDR3 DNA: TGCGCCAGCAGGAGGGCTTCTAGCACAGATACGCAGTATTTT

J gene: TRBJ2-4
D gene: NA
clone size: many
V gene: TRBV11-2
CDR3 protein: CASSSPGEAKNIQYF
CDR3 DNA: TGTGCCAGCAGCTCCCCCGGGGAAGCCAAAAACATTCAGTACTTC

J gene: TRBJ2-7
D gene: NA
clone size: many
V gene: TRBV7-9
CDR3 protein: CASSGRTDEQYF
CDR3 DNA: TGTGCCAGCAGCGGACGGACAGACGAGCAGTACTTC

J gene: TRBJ2-1
D gene: TRBD2
clone size: NA
V gene: TRBV11-1
CDR3 protein: CASRPLAGKRGNEQFF
CDR3 DNA: TGTGCCAGCAGACCCTTAGCGGGAAAAAGGGGTAATGAGCAGTTCTTC

J gene: TRBJ1-1
D gene: NA
clone size: many
V gene: TRBV18
CDR3 protein: CASTATQGPNTEAFF
CDR3 DNA: TGTGCCAGCACCGCTACACAGGGCCCGAACACTGAAGCTTTCTTT

J gene: TRBJ2-3
D gene: TRBD2
clone size: many
V gene: TRBV23-1
CDR3 protein: CASSPRTSGATDTQYF
CDR3 DNA: TGCGCCAGCAGTCCACGGACTAGCGGGGCCACAGATACGCAGTATTTT

J gene: TRBJ2-5
D gene: TRBD2
clone size: many
V gene: TRBV20-1
CDR3 protein: CSARAGGKQETQYF
CDR3 DNA: TGCAGTGCTAGAGCGGGGGGGAAACAAGAGACCCAGTACTTC

J gene: TRBJ1-5
D gene: NA
clone size: NA
V gene: TRBV28
CDR3 protein: CASSPLEGQPQHF
CDR3 DNA: TGTGCCAGCAGCCCGCTAGAGGGTCAGCCCCAGCATTTT

J gene: TRBJ1-1
D gene: NA
clone size: many
V gene: TRBV29-1
CDR3 protein: CSGGGEAFF
CDR3 DNA: TGCAGCGGAGGGGGAGAAGCTTTCTTT

J gene: TRBJ2-3
D gene: TRBD2
clone size: many
V gene: TRBV4-2
CDR3 protein: CASSQVLAGTDTQYF
CDR3 DNA: TGTGCCAGCAGCCAAGTCCTAGCGGGGACAGATACGCAGTATTTT

J gene: TRBJ2-1
D gene: NA
clone size: few
V gene: TRBV11-2
CDR3 protein: CASDAGPYNEQFF
CDR3 DNA: TGTGCCAGCGACGCGGGTCCCTACAATGAGCAGTTCTTC

J gene: TRBJ2-3
D gene: TRBD2
clone size: few
V gene: TRBV11-2
CDR3 protein: CASSPRDYSTDTQYF
CDR3 DNA: TGTGCCAGCAGCCCCCGGGACTATAGCACAGATACGCAGTATTTT

J gene: TRBJ1-1
D gene: NA
clone size: many
V gene: TRBV30
CDR3 protein: CAWSTMNTEAFF
CDR3 DNA: TGTGCCTGGAGTACGATGAACACTGAAGCTTTCTTT

J gene: TRBJ2-7
D gene: NA
clone size: many
V gene: TRBV20-1
CDR3 protein: CSAGTDYEQYF
CDR3 DNA: TGCAGTGCTGGGACGGACTACGAGCAGTACTTC

J gene: TRBJ2-5
D gene: NA
clone size: many
V gene: TRBV5-6
CDR3 protein: CASSFQIQETQYF
CDR3 DNA: TGTGCCAGCAGCTTTCAGATTCAAGAGACCCAGTACTTC

J gene: TRBJ1-2
D gene: NA
clone size: many
V gene: TRBV7-8
CDR3 protein: CASSLGVQSFNYGYTF
CDR3 DNA: TGTGCCAGCAGCTTAGGCGTACAGAGTTTTAACTATGGCTACACCTTC

J gene: TRBJ2-5
D gene: NA
clone size: few
V gene: TRBV9
CDR3 protein: CASSVTSLETQYF
CDR3 DNA: TGTGCCAGCAGCGTAACTAGCCTTGAGACCCAGTACTTC

J gene: TRBJ2-5
D gene: NA
clone size: few
V gene: TRBV15
CDR3 protein: CATSRDQAETQYF
CDR3 DNA: TGTGCCACCAGCAGAGATCAAGCCGAGACCCAGTACTTC

J gene: TRBJ2-1
D gene: TRBD1
clone size: NA
V gene: TRBV5-1
CDR3 protein: CASSSGTGDGNEQFF
CDR3 DNA: TGCGCCAGCAGTTCCGGGACAGGGGACGGTAATGAGCAGTTCTTC

J gene: TRBJ2-7
D gene: TRBD1
clone size: many
V gene: TRBV4-3
CDR3 protein: CASSQPRQGSRPFTYEQYF
CDR3 DNA: TGCGCCAGCAGCCAACCCCGACAGGGCTCCAGGCCGTTTACCTACGAGCAGTACTTC

J gene: TRBJ2-3
D gene: TRBD1
clone size: many
V gene: TRBV4-1
CDR3 protein: CAGGQGLLSTDTQYF
CDR3 DNA: TGCGCCGGAGGACAGGGGCTCCTAAGCACAGATACGCAGTATTTT

J gene: TRBJ2-7
D gene: NA
clone size: few
V gene: TRBV5-1
CDR3 protein: CASSLNSVEQYF
CDR3 DNA: TGCGCCAGCAGCTTGAATTCCGTCGAGCAGTACTTC

J gene: TRBJ2-7
D gene: TRBD1
clone size: many
V gene: TRBV4-2
CDR3 protein: CASSQPGQGALEQYF
CDR3 DNA: TGTGCCAGCAGCCAGCCGGGACAGGGGGCGCTTGAGCAGTACTTC

J gene: TRBJ1-5
D gene: NA
clone size: many
V gene: TRBV7-8
CDR3 protein: CASSPGKGNQPQHF
CDR3 DNA: TGTGCCAGCAGCCCAGGGAAGGGCAATCAGCCCCAGCATTTT

J gene: TRBJ2-3
D gene: NA
clone size: many
V gene: TRBV4-1
CDR3 protein: CASSLSETDTQYF
CDR3 DNA: TGCGCCAGCAGCCTCAGCGAAACAGATACGCAGTATTTT

J gene: TRBJ1-2
D gene: NA
clone size: many
V gene: TRBV5-5
CDR3 protein: CASSFNPTVVGYTF
CDR3 DNA: TGTGCCAGCAGCTTTAACCCGACAGTTGTGGGCTACACCTTC

J gene: TRBJ2-6
D gene: TRBD1
clone size: many
V gene: TRBV6-1
CDR3 protein: CASFLSPGQGVPGANVLTF
CDR3 DNA: TGTGCCAGCTTTCTTAGCCCGGGACAGGGGGTGCCTGGGGCCAACGTCCTGACTTTC

J gene: TRBJ2-7
D gene: TRBD2
clone size: few
V gene: TRBV5-5
CDR3 protein: CASSSLLAGDDYEQYF
CDR3 DNA: TGTGCCAGCAGCTCACTACTAGCGGGGGACGACTACGAGCAGTACTTC

J gene: TRBJ2-7
D gene: NA
clone size: many
V gene: TRBV7-2
CDR3 protein: CASSLESFGVRAEQYF
CDR3 DNA: TGTGCCAGCAGCTTAGAATCTTTCGGGGTTAGGGCCGAGCAGTACTTC

J gene: TRBJ1-1
D gene: NA
clone size: few
V gene: TRBV20-1
CDR3 protein: CSARIPNTEAFF
CDR3 DNA: TGCAGTGCTAGAATCCCGAACACTGAAGCTTTCTTT

J gene: TRBJ1-5
D gene: NA
clone size: many
V gene: TRBV5-4
CDR3 protein: CASSSAGGSNQPQHF
CDR3 DNA: TGTGCCAGCAGCTCGGCGGGGGGCAGTAATCAGCCCCAGCATTTT

J gene: TRBJ1-2
D gene: NA
clone size: many
V gene: TRBV6-5
CDR3 protein: CASSYQPGAGYTF
CDR3 DNA: TGTGCCAGCAGTTACCAGCCCGGGGCCGGCTACACCTTC

J gene: TRBJ1-6
D gene: NA
clone size: many
V gene: TRBV6-5
CDR3 protein: CASGRLNSPLHF
CDR3 DNA: TGTGCCAGCGGCCGGCTCAATTCACCCCTCCACTTT

J gene: TRBJ2-4
D gene: NA
clone size: many
V gene: TRBV29-1
CDR3 protein: CSVEDWSVGTLAKNIQYF
CDR3 DNA: TGCAGCGTTGAAGATTGGTCTGTTGGAACTCTAGCCAAAAACATTCAGTACTTC

J gene: TRBJ1-1
D gene: TRBD1
clone size: many
V gene: TRBV29-1
CDR3 protein: CSTAPGQGFTEAFF
CDR3 DNA: TGCAGCACAGCCCCGGGACAGGGATTCACTGAAGCTTTCTTT

J gene: TRBJ2-7
D gene: NA
clone size: many
V gene: TRBV4-2
CDR3 protein: CASSQEHFYEQYF
CDR3 DNA: TGTGCCAGCAGCCAAGAGCATTTCTACGAGCAGTACTTC

J gene: TRBJ1-1
D gene: NA
clone size: NA
V gene: TRBV29-1
CDR3 protein: CSVSVSNTEAFF
CDR3 DNA: TGCAGCGTTTCTGTCTCTAACACTGAAGCTTTCTTT

J gene: TRBJ1-1
D gene: NA
clone size: many
V gene: TRBV7-9
CDR3 protein: CASSFSITADGATEAFF
CDR3 DNA: TGTGCCAGCAGCTTTTCAATAACGGCCGATGGGGCGACTGAAGCTTTCTTT

J gene: TRBJ2-3
D gene: TRBD2
clone size: few
V gene: TRBV18
CDR3 protein: CANSPTSGTDTQYF
CDR3 DNA: TGTGCCAACTCACCAACTAGCGGCACAGATACGCAGTATTTT

J gene: TRBJ2-1
D gene: TRBD1
clone size: few
V gene: TRBV11-2
CDR3 protein: CASRKSGTGGNEQFF
CDR3 DNA: TGTGCCAGCAGGAAGTCGGGGACAGGGGGCAATGAGCAGTTCTTC

J gene: TRBJ1-6
D gene: NA
clone size: NA
V gene: TRBV7-2
CDR3 protein: CASSLDRAVYSPLHF
CDR3 DNA: TGTGCCAGCAGCTTAGACCGGGCCGTCTATTCACCCCTCCACTTT

J gene: TRBJ2-1
D gene: NA
clone size: many
V gene: TRBV7-3
CDR3 protein: CASSGRLYNEQFF
CDR3 DNA: TGTGCCAGCAGTGGGCGCCTTTACAATGAGCAGTTCTTC